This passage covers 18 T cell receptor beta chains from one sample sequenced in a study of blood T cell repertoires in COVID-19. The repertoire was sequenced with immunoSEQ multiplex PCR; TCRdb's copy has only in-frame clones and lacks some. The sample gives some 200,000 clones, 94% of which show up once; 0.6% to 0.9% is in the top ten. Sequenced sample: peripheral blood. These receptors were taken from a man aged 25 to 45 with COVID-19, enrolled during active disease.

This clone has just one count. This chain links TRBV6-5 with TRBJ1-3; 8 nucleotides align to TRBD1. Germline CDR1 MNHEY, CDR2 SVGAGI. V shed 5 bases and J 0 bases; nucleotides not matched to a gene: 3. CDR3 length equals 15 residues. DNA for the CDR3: TGTGCCAGCAGTCCGGACAGGGACTCTGGAAACACCATATATTTT. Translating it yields CASSPDRDSGNTIYF.

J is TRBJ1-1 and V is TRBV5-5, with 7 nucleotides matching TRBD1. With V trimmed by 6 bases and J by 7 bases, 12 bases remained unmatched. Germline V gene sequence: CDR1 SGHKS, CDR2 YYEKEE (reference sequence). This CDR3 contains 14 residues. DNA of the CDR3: TGTGCCAGCACCAGACAGGCGCAGGGGGATGAAGCTTTCTTT. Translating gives CASTRQAQGDEAFF.

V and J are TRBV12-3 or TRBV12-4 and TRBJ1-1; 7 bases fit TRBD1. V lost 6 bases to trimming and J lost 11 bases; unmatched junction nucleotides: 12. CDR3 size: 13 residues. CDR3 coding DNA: TGTGCCAGCAGCGTTAAGACAGGGATTGAGGCTTTCTTT. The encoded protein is CASSVKTGIEAFF.

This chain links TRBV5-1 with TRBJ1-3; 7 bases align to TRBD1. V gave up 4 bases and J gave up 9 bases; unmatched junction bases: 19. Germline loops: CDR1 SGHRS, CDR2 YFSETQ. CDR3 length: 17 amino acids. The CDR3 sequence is CASSLHTGVSTLGTIYF. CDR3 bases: TGCGCCAGCAGCCTGCATACAGGGGTATCTACCCTTGGCACCATATATTTT.

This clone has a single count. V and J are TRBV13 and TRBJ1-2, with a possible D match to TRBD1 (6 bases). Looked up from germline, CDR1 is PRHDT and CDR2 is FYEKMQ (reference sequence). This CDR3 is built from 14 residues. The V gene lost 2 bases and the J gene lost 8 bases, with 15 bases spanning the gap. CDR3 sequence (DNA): TGTGCCAGCAGCTTAAGGGGGTCCCTGGAAGGCTACACCTTC. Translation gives CASSLRGSLEGYTF.

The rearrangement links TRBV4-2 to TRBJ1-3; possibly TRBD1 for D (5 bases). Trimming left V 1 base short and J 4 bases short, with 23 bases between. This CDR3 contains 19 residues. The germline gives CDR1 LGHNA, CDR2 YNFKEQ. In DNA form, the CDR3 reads TGTGCCAGCAGCCAAGGGGACTGGACGGAGAAAACGGGGGGAAACACCATATATTTT. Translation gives CASSQGDWTEKTGGNTIYF.

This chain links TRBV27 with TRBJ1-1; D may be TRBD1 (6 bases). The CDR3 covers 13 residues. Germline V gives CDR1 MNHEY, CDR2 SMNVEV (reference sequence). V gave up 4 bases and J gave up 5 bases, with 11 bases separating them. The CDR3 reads CASSSGQWTEAFF. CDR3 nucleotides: TGTGCCAGCAGTTCCGGACAGTGGACTGAAGCTTTCTTT.

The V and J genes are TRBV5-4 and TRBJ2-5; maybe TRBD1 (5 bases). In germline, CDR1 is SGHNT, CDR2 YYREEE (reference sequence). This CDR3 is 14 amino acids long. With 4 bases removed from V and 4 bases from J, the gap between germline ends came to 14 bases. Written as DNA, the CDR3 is TGTGCCAGCAGCACCCAAGGGGTCCCAGAGACCCAGTACTTC. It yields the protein CASSTQGVPETQYF.

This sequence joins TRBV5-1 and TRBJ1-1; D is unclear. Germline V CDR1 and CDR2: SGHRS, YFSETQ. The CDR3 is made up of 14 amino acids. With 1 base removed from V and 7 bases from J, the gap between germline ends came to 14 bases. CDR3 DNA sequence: TGCGCCAGCAGCTTGCAGATATCTCCCTTTGAAGCTTTCTTT. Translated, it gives CASSLQISPFEAFF.

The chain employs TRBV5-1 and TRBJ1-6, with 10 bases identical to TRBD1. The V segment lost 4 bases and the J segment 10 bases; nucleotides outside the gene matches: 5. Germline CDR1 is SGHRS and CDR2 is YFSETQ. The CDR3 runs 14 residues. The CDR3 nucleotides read TGCGCCAGCAGCCAGGGACAGGGGAGATCACCCCTCCACTTT. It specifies CASSQGQGRSPLHF. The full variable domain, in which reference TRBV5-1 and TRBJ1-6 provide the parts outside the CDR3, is KAGVTQTPRYLIKTRGQQVTLSCSPISGHRSVSWYQQTPGQGLQFLFEYFSETQRNKGNFPGRFSGRQFSNSRSEMNVSTLELGDSALYLCASSQGQGRSPLHFGNGTRLTVT.

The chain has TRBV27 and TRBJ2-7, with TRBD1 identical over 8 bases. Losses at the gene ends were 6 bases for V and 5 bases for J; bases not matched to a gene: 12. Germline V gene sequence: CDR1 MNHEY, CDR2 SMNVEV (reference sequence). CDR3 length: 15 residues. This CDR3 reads CASSPAGQGGDEQYF. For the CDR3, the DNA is TGTGCCAGCAGCCCCGCTGGACAGGGTGGCGACGAGCAGTACTTC.

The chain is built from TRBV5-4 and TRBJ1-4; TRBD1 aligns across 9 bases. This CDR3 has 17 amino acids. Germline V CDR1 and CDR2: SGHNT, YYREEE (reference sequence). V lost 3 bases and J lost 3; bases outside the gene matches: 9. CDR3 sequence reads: CASSWTGTGWANEKLFF. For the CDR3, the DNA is TGTGCCAGCAGCTGGACCGGGACAGGGTGGGCTAATGAAAAACTGTTTTTT. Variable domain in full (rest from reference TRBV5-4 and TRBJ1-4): ETGVTQSPTHLIKTRGQQVTLRCSSQSGHNTVSWYQQALGQGPQFIFQYYREEENGRGNFPPRFSGLQFPNYSSELNVNALELDDSALYLCASSWTGTGWANEKLFFGSGTQLSVL.

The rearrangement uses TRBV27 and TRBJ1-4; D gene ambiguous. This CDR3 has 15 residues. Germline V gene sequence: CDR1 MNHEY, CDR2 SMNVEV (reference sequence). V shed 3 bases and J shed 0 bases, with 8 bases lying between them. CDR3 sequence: CASSFGASTNEKLFF. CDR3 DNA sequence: TGTGCCAGCAGTTTTGGAGCTTCAACTAATGAAAAACTGTTTTTT.

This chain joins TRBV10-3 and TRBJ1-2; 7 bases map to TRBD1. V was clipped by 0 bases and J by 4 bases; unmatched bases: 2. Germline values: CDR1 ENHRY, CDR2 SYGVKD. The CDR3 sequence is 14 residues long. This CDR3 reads CAISESGTAYGYTF. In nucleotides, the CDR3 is TGTGCCATCAGTGAGTCGGGGACAGCCTATGGCTACACCTTC.

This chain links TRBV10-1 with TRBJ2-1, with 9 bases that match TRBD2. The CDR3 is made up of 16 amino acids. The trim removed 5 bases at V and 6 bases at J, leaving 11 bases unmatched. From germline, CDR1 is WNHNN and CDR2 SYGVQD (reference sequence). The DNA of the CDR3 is TGCGCCAGCAGTCCCGATAGCGGGGGTTTCGGCAATGAGCAGTTCTTC. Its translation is CASSPDSGGFGNEQFF.

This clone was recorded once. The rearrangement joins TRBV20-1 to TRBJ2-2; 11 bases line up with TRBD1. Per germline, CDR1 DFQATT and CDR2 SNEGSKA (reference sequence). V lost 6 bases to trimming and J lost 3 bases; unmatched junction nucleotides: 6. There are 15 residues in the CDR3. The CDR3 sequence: CSASRDRGDTGELFF. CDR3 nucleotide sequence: TGCAGTGCGAGTCGGGACAGGGGGGACACCGGGGAGCTGTTTTTT.

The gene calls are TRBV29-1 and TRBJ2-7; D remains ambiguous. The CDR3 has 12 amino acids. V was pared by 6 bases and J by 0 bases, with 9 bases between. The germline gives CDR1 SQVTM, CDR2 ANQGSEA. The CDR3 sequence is CSVRHDSYEQYF. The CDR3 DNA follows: TGCAGCGTACGACACGACTCCTACGAGCAGTACTTC.

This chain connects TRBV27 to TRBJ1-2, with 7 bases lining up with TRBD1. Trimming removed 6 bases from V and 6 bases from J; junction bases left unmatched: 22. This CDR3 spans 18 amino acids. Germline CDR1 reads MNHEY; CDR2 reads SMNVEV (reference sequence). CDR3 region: CASSSFYSQDRRRDGYTF. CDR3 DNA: TGTGCCAGCAGCTCCTTCTACAGTCAGGACAGGCGACGTGATGGCTACACCTTC.